This passage covers 8 T cell receptor beta chains from one sample sequenced in a study of T cells in Graves' hyperthyroidism and ophthalmopathy (dated by TCRdb to about 2019). The library relied on multiplex PCR. This sample was sequenced with an Illumina HiSeq 2000. TCR beta CDR3 regions were amplified from RNA transcripts. The TCR CDR3 was subjected to a first round of RT-PCR using the HTBI primer set and the Qiagen OneStep RT-PCR kit. TCRdb took the public reads, trimmed them with fastp at Q25, ran MiXCR for clone calling and kept in-frame beta chains. Rows are unified per CDR3 protein, each entry keeping the most common DNA and genes. The table for this sample lists around 490,000 distinct CDR3 sequences; 15% to 20% of them were counted only once. The biggest ten clones account for approximately 50% of the sample. The sample comprised blood. The receptors were sampled from a man aged 40-55 years with Graves' ophthalmopathy.

This clonotype was recorded many times. V is TRBV5-1 and J is TRBJ2-7; D possibly corresponds to TRBD1 (5 bases). Looked up from germline, CDR1 is SGHRS and CDR2 is YFSETQ. Trimming removed 0 bases from V and 1 base from J, with 11 bases in between. The CDR3 covers 15 residues. CDR3 DNA sequence: TGCGCCAGCAGCTTGGCAGGGATGGGATCCTACGAGCAGTACTTC. Amino acid sequence: CASSLAGMGSYEQYF.

This rearrangement joins TRBV5-8 to TRBJ1-6, with D perhaps TRBD1 (6 bases). Germline CDR1 SGHTS, CDR2 YDEGEE. The V and J ends lost 2 bases and 6 bases respectively, with 18 bases between them. This CDR3 is built from 17 residues. The CDR3, as DNA: TGTGCCAGCAGCTTCCGGACAGACTCGAACCTTAATTCACCCCTCCACTTT. This translates into CASSFRTDSNLNSPLHF.

This clonotype has only a few counts. The rearrangement uses TRBV6-1 and TRBJ2-3; 9 bases are shared with TRBD2. Germline-derived CDR1 and CDR2 are MNHNS and SASEGT. The CDR3 consists of 17 residues. After removal of 6 bases from V and 2 bases from J, the junction contained 12 bases not matched to a gene. The CDR3 bases are TGTGCCAGCAGAACCTTTAGCGGGAGTGATGACACAGATACGCAGTATTTT. Translated: CASRTFSGSDDTDTQYF.

The V gene is TRBV7-9, the J gene TRBJ1-1; D possibly corresponds to TRBD1 (5 bases). V gave up 5 bases and J gave up 1 base, with 14 bases separating them. Germline CDR1 SEHNR, CDR2 FQNEAQ (reference sequence). The CDR3 spans 15 residues. Here the CDR3 reads CASSGAGKTNTEAFF. The CDR3 region has the DNA TGTGCCAGCAGCGGAGCAGGGAAGACGAACACTGAAGCTTTCTTT. Variable domain in full (rest from reference TRBV7-9 and TRBJ1-1): DTGVSQNPRHKITKRGQNVTFRCDPISEHNRLYWYRQTLGQGPEFLTYFQNEAQLEKSRLLSDRFSAERPKGSFSTLEIQRTEQGDSAMYLCASSGAGKTNTEAFFGQGTRLTVV.

This clonotype appeared a few times. The rearrangement uses TRBV18 and TRBJ2-3; D not certain. The ends were cut back, 6 bases at V and 5 bases at J, with 15 bases in the middle. The germline CDR1 and CDR2 sequences are KGHSH and LQKENI. The CDR3 spans 14 residues. CDR3 sequence reads: CASSPGPREDTQYF. CDR3 DNA: TGTGCCAGCTCGCCCGGCCCCAGAGAAGATACGCAGTATTTT.

This clonotype appeared a few times. The chain has TRBV20-1 and TRBJ2-7; 9 positions match TRBD2. The V gene's germline CDR1 is DFQATT and CDR2 SNEGSKA (reference sequence). V was pared by 0 bases and J by 6 bases, with 6 bases of the junction left unmatched. The CDR3 contains 14 residues. The CDR3 here is CSARDSAGGGEQYF. CDR3 bases: TGCAGTGCTAGAGATAGTGCGGGAGGGGGCGAGCAGTACTTC.

This clonotype has a count of ten or more. The V and J genes are TRBV2 and TRBJ2-7; D may be TRBD2 (5 bases). Germline CDR1 and CDR2: SNHLY and FYNNEI. The CDR3 length is 12 residues. V lost 6 bases to trimming and J lost 5 bases, with 11 bases between them. CDR3 in amino acids: CASSPSSDEQYF. As DNA, the CDR3 is TGTGCCAGCAGCCCTAGTAGCGACGAGCAGTACTTC.

This clonotype occurred a few times. The chain uses TRBV5-1 and TRBJ2-2; 7 bases match TRBD1. Per germline, CDR1 SGHRS and CDR2 YFSETQ. The CDR3 is 16 amino acids. Trimming cost V 3 bases and J 3 bases; bases outside gene matches: 8. Written as DNA, the CDR3 is TGCGCCAGCAGCTCTTTCGGACAGGTGGACACCGGGGAGCTGTTTTTT. Residues: CASSSFGQVDTGELFF.